This T cell receptor (beta chain) is from a study of cytomegalovirus exposure and HLA in healthy donors. About the study: Earlier work reported some 110 million unique TCR beta sequences from about 170 million T cells. General study points: As a later analysis showed, several of the most significant clusters appeared to be linked to common viral pathogens. Earlier results showed most TCR beta V segments being productive about 90% or about 30% of the time. The study put around 180 TCR beta chains on its list as cytomegalovirus-associated.

It was with 60 Vbeta and 13 Jbeta primers that the PCR ran. Some clones are missing from TCRdb's copy, which holds only in-frame ones; the method was immunoSEQ multiplex PCR. The sample lists some 250,000 clones, 82% occurring once. CDR3 length equals 12 residues. V gave up 7 bases and J gave up 8 bases; unmatched junction bases: 7. Germline CDR1 LNHDA, CDR2 SQIVND (reference sequence). In the case of this clone: Its antigen is not known.

This TCR was recovered from a woman in her thirties or forties in good health and CMV-seropositive. The chain uses TRBV19 and TRBJ1-1; 7 positions match TRBD1. Source material: PBMCs. CDR3 sequence reads: CASTGQAREAFF. CDR3 coding DNA: TGTGCCAGTACCGGACAGGCCCGAGAAGCTTTCTTT.